Following are 25 T cell receptor beta chains from one sample sequenced in a study of CD8+CD57+ T cells in acquired aplastic anemia. Using genomic DNA as the template, TCR beta VDJ and CDR3 profiling was carried out. TCRdb called the reads again in MiXCR, with one record for every CDR3 protein. Of about 210,000 distinct CDR3 sequences in the sample, 60% to 65% were seen once. Sample: sorted CD4+, CD8+, or CD8+CD57+ T cells (not recorded which) from PBMCs. All receptors come from a human donor in good health.

A few counts support this clonotype. CDR3 amino acids: CASSQDPFGLSSYEQYF. The CDR3 coding sequence is TGTGCCAGCAGCCAAGATCCTTTTGGACTCTCTTCCTACGAGCAGTACTTC. The V and J genes are TRBV4-2 and TRBJ2-7; D perhaps matches TRBD2 (5 bases). The germline gives CDR1 LGHNA, CDR2 YNFKEQ. The length of the CDR3 is 17 residues. The V gene lost 0 bases and the J gene lost 1 base, with 16 bases spanning the gap.

With regard to this clonotype: The junction differs from germline at one of its ends, possibly a read error. The V gene is TRBV7-6, the J gene TRBJ1-1; a possible D gene is TRBD1 (6 bases). Looked up from germline, CDR1 is SGHVS and CDR2 is FNYEAQ. The CDR3 spans 15 residues. The CDR3 loop reads CASSSAGTTNTEAFF. The CDR3 DNA sequence: TGCGCCAGCAGTTCGGCGGGGACAACTAACACTGAAGCTTTCTTT.

This clonotype was seen many times. The chain joins TRBV7-9 to TRBJ1-1, with D perhaps matching TRBD1 (5 bases). CDR3 length: 14 residues. The germline V gene encodes CDR1 SEHNR and CDR2 FQNEAQ (reference sequence). Trimming took 0 bases from V and 1 from J, leaving 6 bases between them. CDR3 amino acids: CASSLARANTEAFF. In DNA, the CDR3 is TGTGCCAGCAGCTTAGCCAGGGCGAACACTGAAGCTTTCTTT.

V gene TRBV19 combines with J gene TRBJ1-6; D remains ambiguous. The CDR3 is made up of 12 amino acids. V was shortened by 4 bases and J by 10 bases, with 8 bases between the two germline ends. Germline values: CDR1 LNHDA, CDR2 SQIVND (reference sequence). The CDR3 loop reads CASSNMGSPLHF. CDR3 DNA: TGTGCCAGTAGTAACATGGGCTCACCCCTCCACTTT.

This chain links TRBV9 with TRBJ2-1; maybe TRBD1 (5 bases). Germline-derived CDR1 and CDR2 are SGDLS and YYNGEE. Trimming pared 4 bases from V and 1 base from J, leaving 15 bases between. This CDR3 spans 16 amino acids. CDR3 amino acids: CASSTHDRVSYNEQFF. CDR3 bases: TGTGCCAGCAGCACCCACGACAGAGTTTCCTACAATGAGCAGTTCTTC.

The chain joins TRBV20-1 to TRBJ1-1; D not certain. Germline values: CDR1 DFQATT, CDR2 SNEGSKA (reference sequence). V was pared by 6 bases and J by 7 bases, with 18 bases between. The CDR3 sequence is 13 residues long. CDR3 sequence (DNA): TGCAGTGCACGACCGACCCTTTTGGGTGAAGCTTTCTTT. It translates to CSARPTLLGEAFF.

This clonotype showed up many times. The J gene is TRBJ2-5, the V gene TRBV7-9, with 7 bases lining up with TRBD2. Germline V CDR1 and CDR2: SEHNR, FQNEAQ (reference sequence). V lost 2 bases to trimming and J lost 3 bases; unmatched junction nucleotides: 3. The CDR3 length is 14 residues. The CDR3 DNA sequence: TGTGCCAGCAGCTTATGGGCGGGAGAAGAGACCCAGTACTTC. Its protein product is CASSLWAGEETQYF.

This clonotype occurred once. The genes are TRBV7-9 and TRBJ2-7; a possible D gene is TRBD2 (5 bases). Germline CDR1 is SEHNR and CDR2 is FQNEAQ (reference sequence). The CDR3 is 15 amino acids. Between the trimmed V and J ends, which lost 7 bases and 0 bases, there was a span of 16 bases. The DNA of the CDR3 is TGTGCCAGCACCTACTATGGCGGGTCCTCCTACGAGCAGTACTTC. It specifies CASTYYGGSSYEQYF.

This rearrangement joins TRBV2 to TRBJ2-2; D perhaps matches TRBD2 (5 bases). Trimming took off 7 bases at V and 5 bases at J, with 14 bases between the two ends. This CDR3 region has 14 residues. The V gene's germline CDR1 is SNHLY and CDR2 FYNNEI. DNA of the CDR3: TGTGCCAGCACCCGTGGGAGTCTTACCGGGGAGCTGTTTTTT. Residues: CASTRGSLTGELFF.

This clonotype has only one observation. The rearrangement uses TRBV20-1 and TRBJ2-1; 9 nucleotides align to TRBD2. The CDR3 covers 16 residues. Per germline, CDR1 DFQATT and CDR2 SNEGSKA (reference sequence). With 6 bases clipped from V and 4 bases from J, the junction kept 13 bases outside the gene matches. DNA for the CDR3: TGCAGTGCCCCGAAGGGGCTAGCGGGGACGTACAATGAGCAGTTCTTC. Translating it yields CSAPKGLAGTYNEQFF.

The chain couples TRBV24-1 to TRBJ1-6; maybe TRBD1 (5 bases). The CDR3 has 14 amino acids. V was pared by 6 bases and J by 11 bases, with 16 bases between. Germline CDR1 is KGHDR and CDR2 is SFDVKD. CDR3 in amino acids: CATSSQGADAPLHF. Written as DNA, the CDR3 is TGTGCCACCAGTTCTCAGGGAGCGGACGCACCCCTCCACTTT.

This CDR3 is CASSLVGRTGELFF. DNA of the CDR3: TGTGCCAGCAGCTTAGTGGGACGGACCGGGGAGCTGTTTTTT. This chain connects TRBV7-9 to TRBJ2-2, with D perhaps given as TRBD1 or TRBD2 (5 bases each). The CDR3 loop spans 14 amino acids. Germline CDR1 reads SEHNR; CDR2 reads FQNEAQ (reference sequence). Trimming stripped 1 base from V and 5 bases from J, with 8 bases between. The full variable domain, completed using reference TRBV7-9 and TRBJ2-2, is DTGVSQNPRHKITKRGQNVTFRCDPISEHNRLYWYRQTLGQGPEFLTYFQNEAQLEKSRLLSDRFSAERPKGSFSTLEIQRTEQGDSAMYLCASSLVGRTGELFFGEGSRLTVL.

Comment on this clonotype: The final CDR3 position lacks the conserved phenylalanine or tryptophan, pointing to a likely read error. The gene calls are TRBV9 and TRBJ2-3; D is uncertain. The CDR3 runs 11 residues. Germline CDR1 and CDR2: SGDLS and YYNGEE. CDR3 in DNA: TGTGCCAGCAGCGTAGTCGATACACAGTATCTT. Its protein product is CASSVVDTQYL.

The chain links TRBV7-4 to TRBJ2-7; 7 bases are a match to TRBD1. Germline V gives CDR1 SGHVT, CDR2 SQSDAQ. The CDR3 has 14 residues. V shed 5 bases, J shed 3 bases, and the junction held 7 bases outside the gene matches. CDR3 in DNA: TGTGCCAGCAGCACTCACCGGGACAGCTACGAGCAGTACTTC. Translation gives CASSTHRDSYEQYF.

V and J are TRBV7-3 and TRBJ1-1, with unresolved D. Germline assignment: CDR1 SGHTA and CDR2 FQGTGA. Trimming took 4 bases from V and 3 from J, leaving 9 bases between them. The CDR3 loop spans 13 amino acids. Here the CDR3 reads CASSSRRDTEAFF. The CDR3 region has the DNA TGTGCCAGCAGCTCTCGTCGCGACACTGAAGCTTTCTTT.

In regard to this clonotype: Mismatch with germline at one junction end may stem from a read error. The V call is TRBV24-1, the J call TRBJ2-7; D may be TRBD2 (6 bases). This CDR3 has 13 residues. CDR1 KGHDR and CDR2 SFDVKD come from the germline V gene. CDR3 protein: CATSDGEWREQCF. The CDR3 bases are TGTGCCACCAGTGACGGGGAGTGGAGGGAGCAGTGCTTC.

The chain combines TRBV7-9 with TRBJ2-3, with unresolved D. CDR1 is SEHNR and CDR2 is FQNEAQ in the germline V gene (reference sequence). CDR3 length: 14 residues. The germline V and J ends were trimmed by 3 bases and 2 bases, with 9 bases remaining between them. This CDR3 reads CASSFRVDTDTQYF. CDR3 nucleotides: TGTGCCAGCAGCTTTCGAGTCGACACAGATACGCAGTATTTT.

The V gene is TRBV24-1, the J gene TRBJ2-7; the D gene is possibly TRBD2 (6 bases). This CDR3 is built from 13 residues. Between the trimmed V and J ends, which lost 3 bases and 7 bases, there was a span of 12 bases. Per germline, CDR1 KGHDR and CDR2 SFDVKD. The CDR3 bases are TGTGCCACCAGTGATGTAGCGGCCAGGGAGCAGTACTTC. Translation gives CATSDVAAREQYF.

The chain carries TRBV10-3 and TRBJ1-1; 9 bases are shared with TRBD1. Per germline, CDR1 ENHRY and CDR2 SYGVKD. This CDR3 spans 15 amino acids. With 5 bases clipped from V and 1 base from J, the junction kept 5 bases outside the gene matches. The CDR3 sequence is CAISTDRGRNTEAFF. In DNA form, the CDR3 reads TGTGCCATCAGTACTGACAGGGGGAGGAACACTGAAGCTTTCTTT.

This clonotype was seen a handful of times. V is TRBV10-3 and J is TRBJ2-7, with TRBD2 matching 9 bases. V lost 7 bases, J lost 0 bases, and 1 base stayed unmatched. CDR3 length equals 13 residues. Germline V gene sequence: CDR1 ENHRY, CDR2 SYGVKD. CDR3: CAITSGDSYEQYF. For the CDR3, the DNA is TGTGCCATCACTAGCGGGGACTCCTACGAGCAGTACTTC.

The gene calls are TRBV10-3 and TRBJ2-3; TRBD1 matches 8 bases. Per the germline V gene, CDR1 is ENHRY and CDR2 is SYGVKD. The CDR3 totals 15 residues. J lost 2 bases, V lost 5 bases, and 6 bases had no gene match. The CDR3 region has the DNA TGTGCCATCAGTCTGGGACAGGCTGCCACAGATACGCAGTATTTT. The encoded protein is CAISLGQAATDTQYF.

The chain uses TRBV27 and TRBJ2-3; tentative D call: TRBD1 (7 bases). The CDR3 totals 16 residues. V was shortened by 1 base and J by 2 bases, with 13 bases between the two germline ends. The germline CDR1 and CDR2 sequences are MNHEY and SMNVEV (reference sequence). The chain's CDR3 is CASSLWAGQTTDTQYF. The CDR3 coding sequence is TGTGCCAGCAGTTTATGGGCGGGACAGACCACAGATACGCAGTATTTT.

This clonotype has just a few counts. V is TRBV3-1 and J is TRBJ2-1; TRBD2 might be the D (6 bases). Germline CDR1 reads LGHDT; CDR2 reads YNNKEL (reference sequence). V lost 0 bases, J lost 0 bases, and 6 bases lay in between. This CDR3 contains 15 residues. The CDR3 nucleotides read TGTGCCAGCAGCCAAGACGGGAGCTCCTACAATGAGCAGTTCTTC. Encoded protein: CASSQDGSSYNEQFF.

The V gene is TRBV29-1, the J gene TRBJ1-3; no clear D. The germline V gene has CDR1 SQVTM and CDR2 ANQGSEA. There are 13 residues in the CDR3. V was shortened by 3 bases and J by 0 bases, with 6 bases between the two germline ends. Here the CDR3 DNA reads TGCAGCGTTGAGGGTTACTCTGGAAACACCATATATTTT. Translation gives CSVEGYSGNTIYF.

This chain links TRBV11-3 with TRBJ2-2; 7 bases fit TRBD1. The CDR3 spans 17 residues. Germline trimming cut 4 bases from V and 0 bases from J; bases unmatched to any gene: 8. Per the germline V gene, CDR1 is SGHNT and CDR2 is YENEEA. The CDR3 DNA is TGTGCCAGCAGCTCCCCTGCGACAGGGACGAACACCGGGGAGCTGTTTTTT. It yields the protein CASSSPATGTNTGELFF.